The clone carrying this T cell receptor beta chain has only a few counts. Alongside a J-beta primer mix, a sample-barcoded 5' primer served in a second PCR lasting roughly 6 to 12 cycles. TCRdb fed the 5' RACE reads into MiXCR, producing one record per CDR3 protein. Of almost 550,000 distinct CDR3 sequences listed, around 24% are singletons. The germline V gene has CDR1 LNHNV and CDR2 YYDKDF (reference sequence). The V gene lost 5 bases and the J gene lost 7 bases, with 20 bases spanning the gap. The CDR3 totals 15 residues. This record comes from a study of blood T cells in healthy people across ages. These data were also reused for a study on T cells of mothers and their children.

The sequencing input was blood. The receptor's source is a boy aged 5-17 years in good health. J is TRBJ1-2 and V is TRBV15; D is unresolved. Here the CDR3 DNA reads TGTGCCACCAGCCCCGGAGGGCAGATCGCGTCTGGCTACACCTTC. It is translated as CATSPGGQIASGYTF.